Listed below are T cell receptor beta chains from one sample, sequenced in a study of cytomegalovirus exposure and HLA in healthy donors. TCRdb's table, derived via immunoSEQ multiplex PCR, lists solely in-frame clones and lacks some. In the table there are tens of thousands of clones, around 70% of which are singletons. Sequencing was performed on PBMCs. The origin of the receptors is a human donor in good health. CDR3s include the opening cysteine and the closing phenylalanine or tryptophan. The D gene is left open where the match is weak. Clone size appears in some rows only: once, few, many, or a class for an expanded clone.

TRBJ1-1 | . | few | TRBV27 | TGTGCCAGCAGTTTATTTGGCAGGAACACTGAAGCTTTCTTT | CASSLFGRNTEAFF
TRBJ2-1 | . | . | TRBV5-5 | TGTGCCAGCAGCTTTGCTCAGGGCAGAGAGCAGTTCTTC | CASSFAQGREQFF
TRBJ1-1 | . | . | TRBV7-3 | TGTGCCAGCAGCTTAGCCGGCGGTTTCACTGAAGCTTTCTTT | CASSLAGGFTEAFF
TRBJ2-7 | TRBD1 | once | TRBV18 | TGTGCCAGCTCACCGAGCAGACAGGGATACGAGCAGTACTTC | CASSPSRQGYEQYF
TRBJ1-2 | . | . | TRBV27 | TGTGCCAGCAGCCGGGCAGGGAACTATGGCTACACCTTC | CASSRAGNYGYTF
TRBJ2-7 | . | few | TRBV7-6 | TGTGCCAGCAGCCCCAGGGTTAACCCCTACGAGCAGTACTTC | CASSPRVNPYEQYF
TRBJ2-5 | . | . | TRBV7-9 | TGTGCCAGCAGCCCGCAAGAGACCCAGTACTTC | CASSPQETQYF
TRBJ2-1 | TRBD1 | . | TRBV11-2 | TGTGCCAGCAGCCCGGACAGGGGAAATGAGCAGTTCTTC | CASSPDRGNEQFF
TRBJ2-2 | . | . | TRBV6-1 | TGTGCCAGCTCGGCCACTAACAGTTACACCGGGGAGCTGGTTTTT | CASSATNSYTGELVF
TRBJ2-7 | TRBD2 | . | TRBV18 | TGTGCCAGCTCACCCTCAGGAAGCGGGAGTACGGACGAGCAGTACTTC | CASSPSGSGSTDEQYF
TRBJ2-6 | . | . | TRBV14 | TGTGCCAGCAGCCAACACTCTGGGGCCAACGTCCTGACTTTC | CASSQHSGANVLTF
TRBJ1-4 | TRBD1 | once | TRBV2 | TGTGCCAGCAGAAAGGGGACAGGGGTGGAAAAACTGTTTTTT | CASRKGTGVEKLFF
TRBJ2-3 | . | . | TRBV5-1 | TGCGCCAGCAGCTTGGGCGGGGGCTCCGATACGCAGTATTTT | CASSLGGGSDTQYF
TRBJ1-5 | . | . | TRBV6-1 | TGTGCCAGCAGTGAAAGGGGATTTCAGCCCCAGCATTTT | CASSERGFQPQHF
TRBJ2-7 | TRBD1 | . | TRBV28 | TGTGCCAGCCTACCGGGACAGGGCGTCCACGAGCAGTACTTC | CASLPGQGVHEQYF
TRBJ2-7 | . | once | TRBV4-1 | TGCGCCAGCAGCCAAGAGGGGAGCTCCTACGAGCAGTACTTC | CASSQEGSSYEQYF